This T cell receptor (beta chain) was captured by sequencing in a study of blood T cell repertoires in COVID-19. The wider study: From T cells, B-cell-depleted T cells, or PBMCs came the material, which was cDNA or gDNA.

The CDR3 length is 15 residues. Trimming at V came to 6 bases and at J to 3 bases, leaving 5 bases not matched to a gene. Looked up from germline, CDR1 is LGHNT and CDR2 is FRNRAP. The assay was immunoSEQ multiplex PCR, and TCRdb's table has in-frame clones only and misses some. Found here are under 350,000 clones, around nine tenths of them singletons; the top ten hold about 2.7%. This sequence was found in a woman aged 18 to 35 who had recovered from COVID-19. This chain uses TRBV12-5 with TRBJ2-1; 10 bases line up with TRBD2. Sequencing was carried out using PBMCs or T cells enriched from blood (not recorded which). In DNA, the CDR3 is TGTGCTAGTGGCCAGAGCGGGGGGGTCTACAATGAGCAGTTCTTC. This sequence encodes CASGQSGGVYNEQFF.